The clone carrying this T cell receptor (beta chain) was seen just once. Its antigen is not known. CDR1 is LGHDT, CDR2 YNNKEL, per germline (reference sequence). CDR3 size: 12 residues. V was shortened by 5 bases and J by 7 bases, with 8 bases between the two germline ends. CD4+ T cells from unexposed donors were obtained before the COVID-19 pandemic (2011-2018). Isolation of CD4+ T cells took place after less than 13 days in culture. These data come from a study of CD4 T cells in relation to SARS-CoV-2 and coronaviruses. Looking at the study overall: ViraFEST: approximately 10-day antigen culture of PBMCs, then TCR beta CDR3 sequencing.

Profiled with immunoSEQ multiplex PCR; TCRdb holds only in-frame clones, not every one. This table has roughly 17,000 clones, approximately 77% appearing once. Study results and caveats: Samples before the pandemic and after infection were not matched within any donor. Approximately 65% of donors had memory CD4+ clonotypes crossrecognizing SARS-CoV-2 and common cold coronavirus spike.

The J gene is TRBJ1-4, the V gene TRBV3-1 (or the pseudogene TRBV3-2), with D unclear. The sequenced sample consisted of CD4+ T cells from PBMCs, cultured in vitro. This TCR was recovered from a human donor in good health. The CDR3 DNA reads as TGTGCCAGCAGCGAAGGAGGTGAAAAACTGTTTTTT. Its protein is CASSEGGEKLFF.